Below are 3 T cell receptor beta chains sequenced from a single sample in a study of CD8+CD57+ T cells in acquired aplastic anemia. Genomic DNA provided the template from which TCR beta VDJ and CDR3 profiles were obtained. Each CDR3 protein gets one entry after TCRdb re-called the reads with MiXCR. The sample includes a few hundred thousand distinct CDR3 sequences, around 30% of them seen just once. An expansion of CD8+CD57+ cells by flow cytometry had been shown in patients chosen for sequencing. Sequencing was performed on sorted CD4+, CD8+, or CD8+CD57+ T cells (not recorded which) from PBMCs. These receptors all stem from a human donor with aplastic anemia.

Only one count was recorded for this clonotype. One base away lies a much larger clone, so this may be a sequencing read error. The rearrangement joins TRBV2 to TRBJ1-1, with a possible D match to TRBD1 (6 bases). The ends were cut back, 6 bases at V and 4 bases at J, with 15 bases in the middle. CDR3 length: 14 amino acids. CDR1 and CDR2 from the germline V gene are SNHLY and FYNNEI. In DNA, the CDR3 is TGTGCCAGCAGGCGGGCGAGGGGGAGCACTGAAGCTTTCTTT. Translation gives CASRRARGSTEAFF.

This clonotype was detected only once. The chain has TRBV29-1 and TRBJ2-7, with D tentatively TRBD2 (6 bases). The V gene lost 6 bases and the J gene lost 3 bases, with 6 bases spanning the gap. The CDR3 is 10 amino acids. CDR1 and CDR2 from the germline V gene are SQVTM and ANQGSEA. The CDR3: CSVGGYEQYF. Here the CDR3 DNA reads TGCAGCGTGGGGGGCTACGAGCAGTACTTC.

This clonotype was seen repeatedly, ten times or more. The chain links TRBV9 to TRBJ1-1; no definite D call. V was pared by 6 bases and J by 1 base, with 7 bases between. CDR3 length: 12 residues. Germline CDR1 SGDLS, CDR2 YYNGEE. CDR3 amino acids: CASKSGNTEAFF. The CDR3 DNA is TGTGCCAGCAAGAGTGGGAACACTGAAGCTTTCTTT.